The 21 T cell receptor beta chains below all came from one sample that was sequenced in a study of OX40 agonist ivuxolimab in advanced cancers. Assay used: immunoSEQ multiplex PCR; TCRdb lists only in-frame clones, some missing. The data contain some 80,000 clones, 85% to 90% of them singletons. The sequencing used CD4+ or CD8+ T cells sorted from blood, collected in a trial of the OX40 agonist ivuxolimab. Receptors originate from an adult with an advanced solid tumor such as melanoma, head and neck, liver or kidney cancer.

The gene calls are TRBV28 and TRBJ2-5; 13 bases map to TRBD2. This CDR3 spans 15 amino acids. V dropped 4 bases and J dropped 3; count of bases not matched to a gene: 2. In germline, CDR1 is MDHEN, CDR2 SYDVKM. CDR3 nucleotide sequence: TGTGCCAGCAGTTCCGGGACTAGCGGGAAAGAGACCCAGTACTTC. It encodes CASSSGTSGKETQYF.

CDR3 sequence reads: CASSPRTAIISTDTQYF. CDR3 DNA sequence: TGTGCCAGCAGCCCCCGGACAGCAATTATTAGCACAGATACGCAGTATTTT. The chain uses TRBV9 and TRBJ2-3; the D gene is possibly TRBD1 (6 bases). The V end was cut by 4 bases, the J end by 0 bases, with 18 bases between. This CDR3 spans 17 amino acids. Germline V gene data show CDR1 as SGDLS and CDR2 as YYNGEE.

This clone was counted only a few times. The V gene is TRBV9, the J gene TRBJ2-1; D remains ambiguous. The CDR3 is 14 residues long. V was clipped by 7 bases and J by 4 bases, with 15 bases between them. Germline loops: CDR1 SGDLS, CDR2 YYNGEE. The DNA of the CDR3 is TGTGCCAGCTCATTTTCTGACTTATACAATGAGCAGTTCTTC. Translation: CASSFSDLYNEQFF.

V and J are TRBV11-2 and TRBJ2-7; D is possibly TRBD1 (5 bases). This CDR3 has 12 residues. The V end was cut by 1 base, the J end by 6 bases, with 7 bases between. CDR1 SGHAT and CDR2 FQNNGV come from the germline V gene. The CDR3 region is CASSLAGSEQYF. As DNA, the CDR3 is TGTGCCAGCAGCTTAGCAGGGTCCGAGCAGTACTTC.

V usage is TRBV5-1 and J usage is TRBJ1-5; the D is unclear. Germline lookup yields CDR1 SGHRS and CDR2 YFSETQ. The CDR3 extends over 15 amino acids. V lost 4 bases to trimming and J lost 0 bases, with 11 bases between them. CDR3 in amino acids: CASSTGEYSNQPQHF. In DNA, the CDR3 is TGCGCCAGCAGCACCGGAGAGTATAGCAATCAGCCCCAGCATTTT.

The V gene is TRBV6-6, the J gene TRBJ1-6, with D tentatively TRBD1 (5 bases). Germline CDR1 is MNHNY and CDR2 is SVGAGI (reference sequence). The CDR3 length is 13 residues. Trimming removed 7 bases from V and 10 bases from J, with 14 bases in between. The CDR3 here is CASIDREGSPLHF. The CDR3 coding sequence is TGTGCCAGCATTGACAGAGAGGGGTCACCCCTCCACTTT.

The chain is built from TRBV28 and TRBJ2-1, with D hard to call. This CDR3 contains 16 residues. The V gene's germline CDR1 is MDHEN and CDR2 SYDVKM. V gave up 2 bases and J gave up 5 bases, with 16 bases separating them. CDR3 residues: CASSLGGPPENNEQFF. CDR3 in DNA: TGTGCCAGCAGTTTAGGTGGACCCCCGGAGAACAATGAGCAGTTCTTC.

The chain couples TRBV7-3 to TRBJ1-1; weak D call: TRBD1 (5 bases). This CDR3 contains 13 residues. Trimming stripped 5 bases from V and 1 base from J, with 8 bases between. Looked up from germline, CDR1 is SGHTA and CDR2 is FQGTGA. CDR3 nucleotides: TGTGCCAGCAGCGCTACAGGGAACACTGAAGCTTTCTTT. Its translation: CASSATGNTEAFF.

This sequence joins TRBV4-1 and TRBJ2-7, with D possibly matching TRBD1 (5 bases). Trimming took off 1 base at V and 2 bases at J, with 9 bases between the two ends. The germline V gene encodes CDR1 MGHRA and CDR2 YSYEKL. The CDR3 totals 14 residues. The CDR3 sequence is CASSQVPGPYEQYF. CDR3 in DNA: TGCGCCAGCAGCCAAGTGCCAGGGCCCTACGAGCAGTACTTC.

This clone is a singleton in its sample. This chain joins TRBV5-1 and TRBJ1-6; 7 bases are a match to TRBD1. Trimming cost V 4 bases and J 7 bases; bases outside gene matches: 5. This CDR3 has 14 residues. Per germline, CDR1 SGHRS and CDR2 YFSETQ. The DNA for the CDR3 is TGCGCCAGCAGCAACAGGGGTGAGAATTCACCCCTCCACTTT. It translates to CASSNRGENSPLHF.

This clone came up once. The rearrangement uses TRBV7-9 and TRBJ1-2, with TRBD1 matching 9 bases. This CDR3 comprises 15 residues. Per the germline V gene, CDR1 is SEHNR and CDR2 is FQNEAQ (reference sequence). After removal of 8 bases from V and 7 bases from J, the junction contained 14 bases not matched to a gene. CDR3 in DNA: TGTGCCAGCTCCTCCCGGGACAGGGCGCTTTCTGGCTACACCTTC. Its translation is CASSSRDRALSGYTF.

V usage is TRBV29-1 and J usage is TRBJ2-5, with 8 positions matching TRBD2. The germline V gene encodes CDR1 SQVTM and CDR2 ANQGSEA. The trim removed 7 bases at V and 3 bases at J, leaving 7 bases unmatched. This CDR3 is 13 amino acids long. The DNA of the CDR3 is TGCAGCGCAACCATCGGGGGGGAAGAGACCCAGTACTTC. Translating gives CSATIGGEETQYF.

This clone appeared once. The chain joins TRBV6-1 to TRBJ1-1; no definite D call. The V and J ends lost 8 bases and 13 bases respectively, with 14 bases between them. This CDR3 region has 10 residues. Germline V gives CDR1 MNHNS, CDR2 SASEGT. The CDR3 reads CASREGYIFF. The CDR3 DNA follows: TGTGCCAGCCGGGAAGGGTATATTTTCTTT.

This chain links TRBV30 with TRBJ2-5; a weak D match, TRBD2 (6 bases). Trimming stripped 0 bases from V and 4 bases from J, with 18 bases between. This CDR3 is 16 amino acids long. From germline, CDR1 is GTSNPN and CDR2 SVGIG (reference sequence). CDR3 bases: TGTGCCTGGAGTGTACCGCTCCTACAGGAGGGAGAGACCCAGTACTTC. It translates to CAWSVPLLQEGETQYF.

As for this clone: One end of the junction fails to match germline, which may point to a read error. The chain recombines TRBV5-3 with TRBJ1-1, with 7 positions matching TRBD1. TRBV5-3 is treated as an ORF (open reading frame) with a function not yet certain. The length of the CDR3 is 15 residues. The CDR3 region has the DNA TGTGCCAGCAGCTTTACAGGGGATGGGAACACTGAAGCTTTCTTT. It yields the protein CASSFTGDGNTEAFF.

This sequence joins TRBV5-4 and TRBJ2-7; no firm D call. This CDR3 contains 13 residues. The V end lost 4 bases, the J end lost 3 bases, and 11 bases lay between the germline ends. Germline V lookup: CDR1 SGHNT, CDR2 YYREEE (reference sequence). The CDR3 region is CASSEFSLYEQYF. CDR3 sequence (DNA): TGTGCCAGCAGCGAGTTCTCCCTCTACGAGCAGTACTTC.

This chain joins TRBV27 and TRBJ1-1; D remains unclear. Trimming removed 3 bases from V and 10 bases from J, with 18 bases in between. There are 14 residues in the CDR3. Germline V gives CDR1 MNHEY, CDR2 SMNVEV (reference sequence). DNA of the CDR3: TGTGCCAGCAGTTTGTCGTCTTTTCCATCGGTAGCTTTCTTT. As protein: CASSLSSFPSVAFF.

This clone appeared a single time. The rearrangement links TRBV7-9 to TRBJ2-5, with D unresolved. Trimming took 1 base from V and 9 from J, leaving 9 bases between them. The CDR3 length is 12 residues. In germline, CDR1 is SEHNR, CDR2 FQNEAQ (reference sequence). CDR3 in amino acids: CASSLVNPPQYF. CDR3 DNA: TGTGCCAGCAGCTTAGTAAATCCCCCCCAGTACTTC.

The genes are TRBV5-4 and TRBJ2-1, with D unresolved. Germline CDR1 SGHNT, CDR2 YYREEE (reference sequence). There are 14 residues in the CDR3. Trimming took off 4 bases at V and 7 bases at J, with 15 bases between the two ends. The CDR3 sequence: CASSLNGMGNEQFF. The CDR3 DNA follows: TGTGCCAGCAGCCTGAATGGTATGGGGAATGAGCAGTTCTTC.

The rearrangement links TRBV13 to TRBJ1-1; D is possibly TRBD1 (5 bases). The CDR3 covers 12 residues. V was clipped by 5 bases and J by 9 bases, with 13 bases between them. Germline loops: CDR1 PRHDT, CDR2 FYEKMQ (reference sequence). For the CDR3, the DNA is TGTGCCAGCAGCCGAACCGGGGGTAAAGCTTTCTTT. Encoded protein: CASSRTGGKAFF.

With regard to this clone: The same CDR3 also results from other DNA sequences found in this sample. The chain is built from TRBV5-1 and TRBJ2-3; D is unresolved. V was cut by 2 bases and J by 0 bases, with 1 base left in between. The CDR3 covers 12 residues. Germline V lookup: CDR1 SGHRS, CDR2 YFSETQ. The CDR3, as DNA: TGCGCCAGCAGCTTCAGCACAGATACGCAGTATTTT. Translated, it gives CASSFSTDTQYF.